What follows are 24 T cell receptor beta chains derived from one specimen sequenced in a study of T cell responses to AZD1222 COVID-19 vaccine. TCRdb's copy holds only in-frame clones and misses some; the assay was immunoSEQ multiplex PCR. Of 100,000 to 150,000 clones in the sample, around 90% were seen once. The sequencing used peripheral blood, collected on day 0 of AZD1222 vaccination. These receptors originate from an adult in good health.

The rearrangement links TRBV6-5 to TRBJ2-7, with D perhaps matching TRBD1 (5 bases). V lost 10 bases and J lost 0, with 16 bases in between. Germline assignment: CDR1 MNHEY and CDR2 SVGAGI. CDR3 length equals 14 residues. CDR3: CATRRGQNSYEQYF. In nucleotides, the CDR3 is TGTGCCACCCGCCGAGGACAAAACTCCTACGAGCAGTACTTC.

This clone occurred a few times. The chain employs TRBV27 and TRBJ1-1, with D tentatively TRBD1 (6 bases). V gave up 6 bases and J gave up 1 base, with 9 bases separating them. This CDR3 has 13 residues. The germline CDR1 and CDR2 sequences are MNHEY and SMNVEV (reference sequence). DNA for the CDR3: TGTGCCAGCAGGAACAGGGAGAACACTGAAGCTTTCTTT. Encoded protein: CASRNRENTEAFF.

The chain joins TRBV23-1 to TRBJ2-3, with D unclear. TRBV23-1 is annotated as an ORF whose role is uncertain. This CDR3 has 15 residues. V dropped 2 bases and J dropped 1 base, with 10 bases sitting between them. The CDR3 DNA follows: TGCGCCAGCAGTCAAGGGGATATAGGCACAGATACGCAGTATTTT. Translation gives CASSQGDIGTDTQYF.

This clone appeared once. This chain connects TRBV27 to TRBJ1-1; 7 bases agree with TRBD1. The CDR3 sequence is 14 residues long. Unmatched junction bases numbered 10, after V lost 8 bases and J lost 4 bases. CDR1 and CDR2 (germline): MNHEY, SMNVEV (reference sequence). Here the CDR3 DNA reads TGTGCCAGCGTGGGCTTGGGACAGCCCACTGAAGCTTTCTTT. Amino acid sequence: CASVGLGQPTEAFF.

The chain combines TRBV12-3 or TRBV12-4 with TRBJ1-5, with D maybe TRBD1 (5 bases). The CDR3 contains 11 residues. Deletions cut 8 bases from V and 13 bases from J, with 15 bases between. The CDR3 spells CASGWGGEQHF. DNA of the CDR3: TGTGCCAGCGGTTGGGGGGGGGAACAGCATTTT.

The chain has TRBV7-3 and TRBJ2-2; possibly TRBD2 for D (7 bases). V was clipped by 4 bases and J by 13 bases, with 13 bases between them. Looked up from germline, CDR1 is SGHTA and CDR2 is FQGTGA. The CDR3 extends over 12 amino acids. CDR3 sequence (DNA): TGTGCCAGCAGCTCTTCGGGGGGCCGGCTGTTTTTT. It encodes CASSSSGGRLFF.

The chain has TRBV5-1 and TRBJ1-2; D ambiguous. Between the trimmed V and J ends, which lost 0 bases and 2 bases, there was a span of 11 bases. Germline CDR1 is SGHRS and CDR2 is YFSETQ. The CDR3 extends over 15 amino acids. The CDR3 reads CASSLVVGGNYGYTF. In nucleotides, the CDR3 is TGCGCCAGCAGCTTGGTGGTAGGAGGGAACTATGGCTACACCTTC.

This sequence joins TRBV7-3 and TRBJ2-2; D is undetermined. V lost 6 bases to trimming and J lost 3 bases, with 8 bases between them. There are 13 residues in the CDR3. Germline lookup yields CDR1 SGHTA and CDR2 FQGTGA. CDR3 bases: TGTGCCAGCAGGGCGACGGACACCGGGGAGCTGTTTTTT. This encodes CASRATDTGELFF.

This clone was detected once. The chain recombines TRBV10-3 with TRBJ1-1, with TRBD1 matching over 7 bases. Germline values: CDR1 ENHRY, CDR2 SYGVKD. The CDR3 length is 13 residues. Germline trimming cut 7 bases from V and 5 bases from J; bases unmatched to any gene: 7. The CDR3 reads CAIMVAGGTEAFF. The CDR3 region has the DNA TGTGCCATCATGGTGGCAGGGGGAACTGAAGCTTTCTTT.

This sequence joins TRBV14 and TRBJ1-2; D gene ambiguous. V lost 1 base and J 5 bases, leaving 8 bases between the germline ends. The CDR3 sequence is 13 residues long. Germline values: CDR1 SGHDN, CDR2 FVKESK. Here the CDR3 reads CASSQGLGYGYTF. The CDR3 DNA reads TGTGCCAGCAGCCAAGGGCTTGGGTATGGCTACACCTTC.

The chain links TRBV7-3 to TRBJ2-3, with 8 bases matching TRBD2. The CDR3 is 16 amino acids. The trim removed 1 base at V and 2 bases at J, leaving 5 bases unmatched. Germline V gene lookup returns CDR1 SGHTA and CDR2 FQGTGA. For the CDR3, the DNA is TGTGCCAGCAGCTTAAGGTGGCGGGAGGCCACAGATACGCAGTATTTT. It is translated as CASSLRWREATDTQYF.

The rearrangement links TRBV6-2 or TRBV6-3 to TRBJ1-1, with 8 bases that match TRBD1. The germline V gene has CDR1 MNHEY and CDR2 SVGEGT. The V gene end was trimmed by 4 bases and the J gene end by 3 bases; junction bases not matched to a gene: 1. This CDR3 is built from 13 residues. CDR3 residues: CASSSQGDTEAFF. The CDR3 DNA sequence: TGTGCCAGCAGTTCACAGGGGGACACTGAAGCTTTCTTT.

V is TRBV6-2 or TRBV6-3 and J is TRBJ2-2, with D unclear. The ends were cut back, 4 bases at V and 5 bases at J, with 5 bases in the middle. Germline V gene data show CDR1 as MNHEY and CDR2 as SVGEGT. CDR3 size: 12 residues. The CDR3 loop reads CASSFNTGELFF. As DNA, the CDR3 is TGTGCCAGCAGTTTCAATACCGGGGAGCTGTTTTTT.

V is TRBV7-2 and J is TRBJ1-1; D perhaps matches TRBD1 (6 bases). V was shortened by 5 bases and J by 2 bases, with 12 bases between the two germline ends. Germline V gene data show CDR1 as SGHTA and CDR2 as FQGNSA. The CDR3 is 14 residues long. The CDR3 sequence: CASSPYGGNTEAFF. Here the CDR3 DNA reads TGTGCCAGCAGCCCCTACGGGGGCAACACTGAAGCTTTCTTT.

V usage is TRBV7-8 and J usage is TRBJ1-6; TRBD1 matches at 7 bases. This CDR3 is 15 amino acids long. The trim removed 3 bases at V and 6 bases at J, leaving 5 bases unmatched. Germline loops: CDR1 SGHVS, CDR2 FQNEAQ. CDR3 nucleotide sequence: TGTGCCAGCAGCTTGGGGGGACAGACTAATTCACCCCTCCACTTT. Translating it yields CASSLGGQTNSPLHF.

This clone turned up a few times. The V call is TRBV5-4, the J call TRBJ1-2, with 7 nucleotides matching TRBD1. V dropped 2 bases and J dropped 6; count of bases not matched to a gene: 7. This CDR3 comprises 14 residues. Germline V gene lookup returns CDR1 SGHNT and CDR2 YYREEE (reference sequence). DNA for the CDR3: TGTGCCAGCAGCTTATCAACAGGGGTCCATGGCTACACCTTC. Its protein is CASSLSTGVHGYTF.

The chain recombines TRBV6-5 with TRBJ2-6; D unresolved. The V end lost 0 bases, the J end lost 4 bases, and 10 bases lay between the germline ends. The CDR3 has 16 residues. The germline V gene has CDR1 MNHEY and CDR2 SVGAGI. In DNA, the CDR3 is TGTGCCAGCAGTTACTCACGGCGGTCCGGGGCCAACGTCCTGACTTTC. As protein: CASSYSRRSGANVLTF.

This clone was observed a few times. The V call is TRBV7-9, the J call TRBJ1-2, with D unresolved. Trimming took 1 base from V and 4 from J, leaving 10 bases between them. CDR1 and CDR2 (germline): SEHNR, FQNEAQ (reference sequence). This CDR3 is built from 14 residues. The CDR3 reads CASSLVVPGYGYTF. CDR3 nucleotide sequence: TGTGCCAGCAGCTTAGTCGTCCCGGGCTATGGCTACACCTTC.

The chain links TRBV3-1 (or the pseudogene TRBV3-2) to TRBJ1-2, with D perhaps TRBD1 (5 bases). V shed 3 bases and J shed 6 bases, with 8 bases lying between them. The CDR3 contains 12 residues. Germline V gene sequence: CDR1 LGHDT, CDR2 YNNKEL (reference sequence). This chain's CDR3 is CASSQGVDGYTF. The CDR3 nucleotides read TGTGCCAGCAGCCAGGGGGTTGATGGCTACACCTTC.

The chain links TRBV30 to TRBJ1-4; perhaps TRBD1 as D (5 bases). Germline V gene lookup returns CDR1 GTSNPN and CDR2 SVGIG (reference sequence). This CDR3 is built from 13 residues. Trimming cost V 3 bases and J 4 bases, with 9 bases left between them. The CDR3 DNA reads as TGTGCCTGGAGGGGGGGAGGTAATGAAAAACTGTTTTTT. Protein: CAWRGGGNEKLFF. Together with reference TRBV30 and TRBJ1-4, the CDR3 gives the full variable domain: SQTIHQWPATLVQPVGSPLSLECTVEGTSNPNLYWYRQAAGRGLQLLFYSVGIGQISSEVPQNLSASRPQDRQFILSSKKLLLSDSGFYLCAWRGGGNEKLFFGSGTQLSVL.

The chain links TRBV4-1 to TRBJ2-7, with D possibly TRBD1 on 5 matching bases. The CDR3 is made up of 16 amino acids. CDR1 is MGHRA and CDR2 is YSYEKL in the germline V gene. Trimming pared 3 bases from V and 3 bases from J, leaving 18 bases between. CDR3 loop: CASSHGSTGPGYEQYF. The DNA of the CDR3 is TGCGCCAGCAGCCACGGTAGCACAGGCCCGGGCTACGAGCAGTACTTC.

V gene TRBV29-1 combines with J gene TRBJ1-2; the match to TRBD1 covers 7 bases. The CDR3 has 13 amino acids. The trim removed 6 bases at V and 3 bases at J, leaving 7 bases unmatched. Germline V CDR1 and CDR2: SQVTM, ANQGSEA. The CDR3: CSVLTGTDYGYTF. Written as DNA, the CDR3 is TGCAGCGTCCTGACAGGGACGGACTATGGCTACACCTTC.

V and J are TRBV27 and TRBJ2-7, with TRBD2 matching over 11 bases. The J segment lost 7 bases and the V segment lost 5 bases, leaving 7 bases of the junction unmatched. This CDR3 has 14 amino acids. CDR1 is MNHEY and CDR2 is SMNVEV in the germline V gene (reference sequence). CDR3 amino acids: CASSLIAGGYEQYF. CDR3 bases: TGTGCCAGCAGTCTTATAGCGGGAGGGTATGAGCAGTACTTC.

V usage is TRBV5-1 and J usage is TRBJ2-4, with 8 bases identical to TRBD1. The germline V gene has CDR1 SGHRS and CDR2 YFSETQ. With 5 bases clipped from V and 5 bases from J, the junction kept 9 bases outside the gene matches. This CDR3 comprises 15 residues. The DNA for the CDR3 is TGCGCCAGCAGTCAAGACAGGGGCGGCGAAAACATTCAGTACTTC. Encoded protein: CASSQDRGGENIQYF.